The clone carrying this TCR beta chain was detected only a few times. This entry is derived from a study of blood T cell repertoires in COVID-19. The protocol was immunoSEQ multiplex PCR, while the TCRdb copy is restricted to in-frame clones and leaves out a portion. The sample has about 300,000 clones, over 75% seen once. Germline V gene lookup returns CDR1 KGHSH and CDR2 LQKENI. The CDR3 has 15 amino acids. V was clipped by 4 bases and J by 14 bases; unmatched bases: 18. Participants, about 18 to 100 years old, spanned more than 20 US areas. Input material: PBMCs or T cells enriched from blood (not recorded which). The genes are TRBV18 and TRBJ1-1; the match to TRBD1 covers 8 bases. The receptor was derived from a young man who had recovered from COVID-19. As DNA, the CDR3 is TGTGCCAGCTCACGTGGACAGGGTTCCCGTCTGGCTGTGTTCTTT. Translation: CASSRGQGSRLAVFF.